This T cell receptor (beta chain) was sequenced during a study of T cells in Graves' hyperthyroidism and ophthalmopathy. Patients affected by ophthalmopathy presented a Clinical Activity Score of at least 3, a NOSPECS grade of at least 4, and disease duration below 3 months. Uncontrolled infection, other autoimmune disease, pregnancy and lactation each barred patients from inclusion. Clinical symptoms, serum thyroxine and TRAb, thyroid ultrasound and orbital computed tomography were used for the diagnoses. Isolation of PBMCs was performed on about 9.9 ml fresh peripheral blood. Amplification yielded TCR beta CDR3 regions, with RNA transcripts as the source. The HTBI primer set was used in a first-round RT-PCR of the TCR CDR3. Each CDR3 protein is one row after TCRdb ran MiXCR on the multiplex PCR reads. The sample lists under 600,000 distinct CDR3 sequences, 16% occurring once. This clonotype was counted at least ten times.

CDR3 length: 15 amino acids. V gave up 1 base and J gave up 3 bases; unmatched junction bases: 4. Germline V gives CDR1 SGHAT, CDR2 FQDESV (reference sequence). The sequence was collected from a woman aged 40 to 50 with Graves' ophthalmopathy. The chain links TRBV11-1 to TRBJ2-5, with TRBD2 identical over 8 bases. The material sequenced was blood. In DNA, the CDR3 is TGTGCCAGCAGCTTAGTACGCGGGAGGAAAGAGACCCAGTACTTC. Protein sequence: CASSLVRGRKETQYF.